The clone carrying this T cell receptor (beta chain) has only a few counts. These data belong to a study of blood T cells in healthy people across ages. With a J-beta primer mix and a sample-barcoded 5' primer, a second PCR ran about 7 to 12 cycles. MiXCR, applied by TCRdb to the 5' RACE reads, yields one record per CDR3 protein. The sample gives 780,000 or so distinct CDR3 sequences, around 25% of which show up once; 3% to 4.5% is in the top ten. Trimming took 5 bases from V and 7 from J, leaving 11 bases between them. Germline V gene data show CDR1 as SQVTM and CDR2 as ANQGSEA. The CDR3 has 11 amino acids. The sample also formed part of further work on T cells of mothers and their children. That paper notes: No T cell clones of persistent microchimeric origin were detected.

The source of this sequence is a boy under 18 in good health. The sequencing input was blood. The chain has TRBV29-1 and TRBJ1-1; no clear D. DNA for the CDR3: TGCAGCGTTATCCTGTCAAATGAAGCTTTCTTT. It yields the protein CSVILSNEAFF. The complete variable domain, with remaining parts taken from reference TRBV29-1 and TRBJ1-1, reads SAVISQKPSRDICQRGTSLTIQCQVDSQVTMMFWYRQQPGQSLTLIATANQGSEATYESGFVIDKFPISRPNLTFSTLTVSNMSPEDSSIYLCSVILSNEAFFGQGTRLTVV.